This TCR beta chain is from a study of blood T cell repertoires in COVID-19. Looking at the study overall: T cells, B-cell-depleted T cells, or PBMCs provided the cDNA or gDNA that served as material.

Trimming removed 5 bases at V and 2 bases at J, with 14 bases between. This CDR3 comprises 14 residues. Germline assignment: CDR1 SQVTM and CDR2 ANQGSEA. The table came from immunoSEQ multiplex PCR; TCRdb's copy has only in-frame clones and leaves some out. The sample carries about 110,000 clones, 76% recorded once. This TCR derives from a woman of 80 years or more with acute or convalescent COVID-19. Sequencing input: peripheral blood. The chain joins TRBV29-1 to TRBJ2-3; D gene unclear. Here the CDR3 DNA reads TGCAGCGTTCAATCAGACTTGAACACAGATACGCAGTATTTT. This codes for CSVQSDLNTDTQYF.